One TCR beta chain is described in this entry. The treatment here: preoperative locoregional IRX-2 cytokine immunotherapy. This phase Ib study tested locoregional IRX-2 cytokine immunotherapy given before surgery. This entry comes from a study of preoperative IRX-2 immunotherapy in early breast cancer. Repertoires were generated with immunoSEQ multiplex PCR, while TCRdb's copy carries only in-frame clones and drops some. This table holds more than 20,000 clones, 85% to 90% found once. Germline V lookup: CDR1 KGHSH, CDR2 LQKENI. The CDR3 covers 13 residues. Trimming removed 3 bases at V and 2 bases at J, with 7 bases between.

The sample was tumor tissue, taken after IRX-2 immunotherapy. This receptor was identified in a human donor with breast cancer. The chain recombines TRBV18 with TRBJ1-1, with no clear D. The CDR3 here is CASSPLTNTEAFF. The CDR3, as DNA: TGTGCCAGCTCACCCCTAACTAACACTGAAGCTTTCTTT.